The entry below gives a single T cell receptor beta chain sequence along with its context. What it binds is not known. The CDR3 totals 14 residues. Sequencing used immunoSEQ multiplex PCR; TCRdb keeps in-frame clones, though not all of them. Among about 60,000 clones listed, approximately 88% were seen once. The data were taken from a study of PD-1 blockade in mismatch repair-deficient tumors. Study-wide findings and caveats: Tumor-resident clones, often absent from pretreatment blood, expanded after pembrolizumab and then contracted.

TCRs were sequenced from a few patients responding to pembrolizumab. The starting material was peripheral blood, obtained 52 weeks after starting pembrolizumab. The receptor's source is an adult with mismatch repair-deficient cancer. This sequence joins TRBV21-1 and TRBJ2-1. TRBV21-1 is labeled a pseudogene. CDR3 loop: CASSNYQGGNEQFF. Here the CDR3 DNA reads TGTGCCAGCAGCAATTACCAGGGGGGGAATGAGCAGTTCTTC.